The entry that follows covers one TCR beta chain sequence. The entry originates in a study of blood T cell repertoires in COVID-19. Study information: Sites in the United States, Italy and Spain provided acute and convalescent COVID-19 samples. Sources were T cells, B-cell-depleted T cells, or PBMCs; the material itself was cDNA or gDNA.

The CDR3 covers 14 residues. V lost 3 bases and J 6 bases, leaving 9 bases between the germline ends. Germline CDR1 LNHDA, CDR2 SQIVND (reference sequence). In the source study's methods: Estimates of nucleated cell counts were drawn from the amplification of reference gene primers. Clones were read by immunoSEQ multiplex PCR, and TCRdb kept only the in-frame ones, dropping some. D and trimming come from the DNA, and the V and J calls and clone size come from that table. Here the sample spans some 110,000 clones, more than 75% being singletons. The sample consisted of peripheral blood. This TCR was recovered from a man aged 50 to 60 with acute or convalescent COVID-19. This chain links TRBV19 with TRBJ1-6, with D perhaps TRBD1 (5 bases). CDR3 nucleotide sequence: TGTGCCAGTAGTATCCGGGGGTTTAATTCACCCCTCCACTTT. Protein product: CASSIRGFNSPLHF.